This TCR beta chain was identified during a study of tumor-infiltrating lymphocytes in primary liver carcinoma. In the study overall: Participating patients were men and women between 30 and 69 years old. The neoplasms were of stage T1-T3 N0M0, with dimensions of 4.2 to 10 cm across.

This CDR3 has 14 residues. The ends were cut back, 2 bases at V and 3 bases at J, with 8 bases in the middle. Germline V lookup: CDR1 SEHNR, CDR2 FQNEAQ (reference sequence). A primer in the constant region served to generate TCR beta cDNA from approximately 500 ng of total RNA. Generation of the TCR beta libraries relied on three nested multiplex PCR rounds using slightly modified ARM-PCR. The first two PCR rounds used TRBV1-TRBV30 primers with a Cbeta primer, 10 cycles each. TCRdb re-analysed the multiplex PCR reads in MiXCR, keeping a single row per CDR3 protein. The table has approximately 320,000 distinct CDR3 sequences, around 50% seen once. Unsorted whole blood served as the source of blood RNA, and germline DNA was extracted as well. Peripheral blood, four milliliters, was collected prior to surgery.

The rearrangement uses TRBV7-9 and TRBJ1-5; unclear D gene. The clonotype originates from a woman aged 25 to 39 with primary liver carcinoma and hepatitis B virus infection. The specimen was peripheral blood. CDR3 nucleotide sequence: TGTGCCAGCAGCTTATCCGGGCTCAATCAGCCCCAGCATTTT. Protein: CASSLSGLNQPQHF.